These 11 T cell receptor beta chains originate from one sample sequenced in a study of cytomegalovirus exposure and HLA in healthy donors. PCR involved 60 Vbeta and 13 Jbeta primers. The data were produced by immunoSEQ multiplex PCR, yet TCRdb's version contains in-frame clones alone and is incomplete. The sample contains about 170,000 clones, about four fifths of which appear only once. The source material was PBMCs. Receptors originate from a woman between 18 and 29 years old in good health and CMV-seropositive.

The chain recombines TRBV20-1 with TRBJ1-1, with D hard to call. V was shortened by 6 bases and J by 2 bases, with 7 bases between the two germline ends. Per the germline V gene, CDR1 is DFQATT and CDR2 is SNEGSKA (reference sequence). This CDR3 region has 11 residues. In DNA form, the CDR3 reads TGCAGTGCCCCAGAAAACACTGAAGCTTTCTTT. Amino acid sequence: CSAPENTEAFF.

The rearrangement joins TRBV11-2 to TRBJ1-4; D perhaps matches TRBD1 (6 bases). In germline, CDR1 is SGHAT, CDR2 FQNNGV. The length of the CDR3 is 15 residues. Between the trimmed V and J ends, which lost 4 bases and 7 bases, there was a span of 16 bases. The CDR3 coding sequence is TGTGCCAGCAGCTCGAGGGGGATGGATGGTGAAAAACTGTTTTTT. This translates into CASSSRGMDGEKLFF.

As to this clone: The germline gene is not matched at one end of the junction; a read error may be the cause. The rearrangement links TRBV7-9 to TRBJ1-2; TRBD1 matches at 9 bases. Germline CDR1 SEHNR, CDR2 FQNEAQ (reference sequence). This CDR3 contains 15 residues. CDR3 sequence reads: CSSSTQGAGNYGYTF. DNA of the CDR3: TGTTCCAGCAGTACACAGGGGGCGGGGAACTATGGCTACACCTTC.

The chain employs TRBV10-3 and TRBJ1-4, with 7 bases lining up with TRBD1. With V trimmed by 4 bases and J by 6 bases, 8 bases remained unmatched. Germline loops: CDR1 ENHRY, CDR2 SYGVKD. This CDR3 is built from 15 residues. CDR3 amino acids: CAISVRGQPDEKLFF. CDR3 DNA sequence: TGTGCCATCAGTGTTAGGGGACAGCCTGATGAAAAACTGTTTTTT.

The rearrangement links TRBV29-1 to TRBJ1-2, with D hard to call. Trimming stripped 2 bases from V and 6 bases from J, with 19 bases between. Looked up from germline, CDR1 is SQVTM and CDR2 is ANQGSEA. The CDR3 loop spans 15 amino acids. CDR3 protein: CSVESSKRAYHGYTF. The CDR3 region has the DNA TGCAGCGTTGAATCTTCAAAGAGGGCCTACCATGGCTACACCTTC.

The chain is built from TRBV28 and TRBJ2-3; 14 bases are shared with TRBD2. Trimming took 2 bases from V and 6 from J; bases not matched to a gene: 10. The CDR3 has 18 residues. Germline lookup yields CDR1 MDHEN and CDR2 SYDVKM. CDR3 in DNA: TGTGCCAGCAGTTTAGGCAGACTAGCGGGGGGGCCTGGGGATACGCAGTATTTT. This sequence encodes CASSLGRLAGGPGDTQYF.

This clone was seen once. This sequence joins TRBV14 and TRBJ2-5; the D is unclear. CDR1 is SGHDN, CDR2 FVKESK, per germline. The CDR3 is 17 residues long. V was clipped by 1 base and J by 0 bases, with 15 bases between them. CDR3 nucleotides: TGTGCCAGCAGCCAAGCACCCCAGTTCCATTACCAAGAGACCCAGTACTTC. Protein product: CASSQAPQFHYQETQYF.

The sample holds a few counts of this clone. V is TRBV28 and J is TRBJ2-7, with 8 bases fitting TRBD2. Germline CDR1 and CDR2: MDHEN and SYDVKM. The CDR3 has 13 residues. V shed 8 bases, J shed 3 bases, and the junction held 6 bases outside the gene matches. In DNA, the CDR3 is TGTGCCAGCCGGGGGGGACTCTACTACGAGCAGTACTTC. Residues: CASRGGLYYEQYF.

The rearrangement joins TRBV10-1 to TRBJ1-3; D uncertain. CDR3 length: 14 amino acids. V lost 3 bases and J lost 0, with 6 bases in between. Germline loops: CDR1 WNHNN, CDR2 SYGVQD (reference sequence). CDR3 bases: TGCGCCAGCAGTGAACAGTTCTCTGGAAACACCATATATTTT. It codes for CASSEQFSGNTIYF.

V is TRBV6-4 and J is TRBJ1-4, with TRBD1 identical over 10 bases. The CDR3 loop spans 14 amino acids. Germline CDR1 reads MRHNA; CDR2 reads SNTAGT. The V and J ends lost 6 bases and 6 bases, in that order; junction bases with no gene match: 4. For the CDR3, the DNA is TGTGCCAGCAGACCTGACAGGGGGCATGAAAAACTGTTTTTT. Amino acids: CASRPDRGHEKLFF.

The chain couples TRBV4-1 to TRBJ2-1; perhaps TRBD1 as D (5 bases). This CDR3 is 15 amino acids long. Germline V gives CDR1 MGHRA, CDR2 YSYEKL. The ends were cut back, 6 bases at V and 5 bases at J, with 17 bases in the middle. The CDR3 nucleotides are TGCGCCAGCAGTCCCCTTGGACACGGCGACAATGAGCAGTTCTTC. Its translation is CASSPLGHGDNEQFF.